A single sample gave rise to the 28 T cell receptor beta chains below, sequenced in a study of CD8 T cells in Susac syndrome. RNA totalling roughly 0.45 to 1 ug underwent reverse transcription with random hexamers. MiXCR, run by TCRdb on the immunoSEQ multiplex PCR reads, gives a single entry per CDR3 protein. Found here are about 150,000 distinct CDR3 sequences, approximately 96% of them singletons; the top ten hold 0.16%. Source material: CD4+ T cells from PBMCs. These receptors all stem from a human donor with Susac syndrome.

This sequence joins TRBV20-1 and TRBJ2-3, with 9 bases aligning to TRBD2. Germline lookup yields CDR1 DFQATT and CDR2 SNEGSKA (reference sequence). CDR3 length: 17 residues. V was clipped by 3 bases and J by 2 bases; unmatched bases: 12. The CDR3 spells CSASFSSLAGLTDTQYF. CDR3 nucleotide sequence: TGCAGTGCTAGCTTCTCCTCACTAGCGGGCCTCACAGATACGCAGTATTTT.

This clonotype occurred once. This chain uses TRBV7-2 with TRBJ2-3; TRBD1 aligns across 9 bases. J was trimmed by 7 bases and V by 4 bases; bases with no gene match: 6. CDR3 length: 14 residues. Per germline, CDR1 SGHTA and CDR2 FQGNSA. The DNA for the CDR3 is TGTGCCAGCAGCTCCCGGGACAGGGATCATACGCAGTATTTT. Protein: CASSSRDRDHTQYF.

CDR3 loop: CASSRDFAGQETQYF. The DNA of the CDR3 is TGTGCCAGCAGCCGGGATTTTGCGGGGCAAGAGACCCAGTACTTC. This rearrangement joins TRBV14 to TRBJ2-5, with a possible D match to TRBD2 (6 bases). The germline V gene encodes CDR1 SGHDN and CDR2 FVKESK. Trimming shortened V by 4 bases and J by 2 bases, and 14 bases separated the two germline ends. The CDR3 runs to 15 residues.

V gene TRBV7-2 combines with J gene TRBJ2-1; no firm D call. Trimming stripped 0 bases from V and 7 bases from J, with 4 bases between. The CDR3 is made up of 12 amino acids. CDR1 and CDR2 from the germline V gene are SGHTA and FQGNSA. Here the CDR3 reads CASSLARNEQFF. DNA of the CDR3: TGTGCCAGCAGCTTAGCGCGAAATGAGCAGTTCTTC.

The chain couples TRBV29-1 to TRBJ1-2; D gene unclear. The CDR3 runs to 9 residues. V was clipped by 3 bases and J by 5 bases, with 1 base between them. Germline values: CDR1 SQVTM, CDR2 ANQGSEA. CDR3 nucleotides: TGCAGCGTTGAGTATGGCTACACCTTC. Its protein product is CSVEYGYTF.

This clonotype was seen only once. The chain is built from TRBV7-9 and TRBJ2-3, with TRBD2 matching 8 bases. V shed 11 bases, J shed 0 bases, and the junction held 4 bases outside the gene matches. Germline CDR1 reads SEHNR; CDR2 reads FQNEAQ (reference sequence). This CDR3 is built from 13 residues. For the CDR3, the DNA is TGTGCCGAGGAGCGGGGGAGCACAGATACGCAGTATTTT. This gives the protein CAEERGSTDTQYF.

J is TRBJ2-3 and V is TRBV3-1; 7 bases are a match to TRBD1. Germline V CDR1 and CDR2: LGHDT, YNNKEL (reference sequence). The CDR3 loop spans 16 amino acids. V lost 3 bases and J lost 0; bases outside the gene matches: 6. Written as DNA, the CDR3 is TGTGCCAGCAGCCAGGGAGACAGGGCGAGCACAGATACGCAGTATTTT. The encoded protein is CASSQGDRASTDTQYF.

The chain recombines TRBV11-2 with TRBJ2-3; D ambiguous. Trimming removed 0 bases from V and 3 bases from J, with 7 bases in between. This CDR3 has 14 amino acids. The germline gives CDR1 SGHAT, CDR2 FQNNGV. CDR3 sequence reads: CASSLDRGTDTQYF. The CDR3 DNA is TGTGCCAGCAGCTTAGATCGTGGAACAGATACGCAGTATTTT.

The chain uses TRBV20-1 and TRBJ1-1, with D possibly matching TRBD1 (5 bases). This CDR3 contains 15 residues. Germline V gene lookup returns CDR1 DFQATT and CDR2 SNEGSKA (reference sequence). V gave up 3 bases and J gave up 0 bases, with 14 bases separating them. The CDR3 nucleotides read TGCAGTGCTAGCCTCTCCCGGGGGATGAACACTGAAGCTTTCTTT. The encoded protein is CSASLSRGMNTEAFF.

V gene TRBV12-3 or TRBV12-4 combines with J gene TRBJ2-7; 8 bases line up with TRBD1. The CDR3 is 15 amino acids. J gave up 3 bases and V 5 bases, and 9 bases lay outside the gene matches. Written as DNA, the CDR3 is TGTGCCAGCAGTCCCCCGGGACAGGTCTTCTACGAGCAGTACTTC. It translates to CASSPPGQVFYEQYF.

This clonotype has a single count. V and J are TRBV5-1 and TRBJ2-5; TRBD1 agrees at 10 bases. Germline CDR1 is SGHRS and CDR2 is YFSETQ. The trim removed 4 bases at V and 0 bases at J, leaving 6 bases unmatched. The CDR3 is 16 residues long. In DNA, the CDR3 is TGCGCCAGCAGCCCCCGACAGGGGGCAGACCAAGAGACCCAGTACTTC. Translation gives CASSPRQGADQETQYF. Full variable domain (rest looked up from reference TRBV5-1 and TRBJ2-5): KAGVTQTPRYLIKTRGQQVTLSCSPISGHRSVSWYQQTPGQGLQFLFEYFSETQRNKGNFPGRFSGRQFSNSRSEMNVSTLELGDSALYLCASSPRQGADQETQYFGPGTRLLVL.

The chain joins TRBV12-3 or TRBV12-4 to TRBJ1-2, with 8 positions matching TRBD1. This CDR3 has 15 amino acids. Trimming took 4 bases from V and 4 from J; bases not matched to a gene: 8. CDR3 nucleotide sequence: TGTGCCAGCAGTTCCCGCCGACAGGGGCTCTATGGCTACACCTTC. The encoded protein is CASSSRRQGLYGYTF.

The V and J genes are TRBV19 and TRBJ1-5; D is perhaps TRBD1 (5 bases). V lost 8 bases and J lost 1, with 15 bases in between. This CDR3 is built from 15 residues. CDR1 and CDR2 (germline): LNHDA, SQIVND (reference sequence). The CDR3 coding sequence is TGTGCCAGTCTCCGGGCCGGGGGGAGCAATCAGCCCCAGCATTTT. It translates to CASLRAGGSNQPQHF.

The V gene is TRBV7-2, the J gene TRBJ2-1; D call uncertain. CDR3 size: 13 residues. Germline lookup yields CDR1 SGHTA and CDR2 FQGNSA. V was trimmed by 3 bases and J by 3 bases, leaving 6 bases between them. CDR3: CASSFGRYNEQFF. The CDR3 DNA is TGTGCCAGCAGCTTCGGGCGCTACAATGAGCAGTTCTTC.

The J gene is TRBJ2-7, the V gene TRBV20-1, with D uncertain. This CDR3 contains 13 residues. The V gene lost 6 bases and the J gene lost 2 bases, with 14 bases spanning the gap. Per the germline V gene, CDR1 is DFQATT and CDR2 is SNEGSKA (reference sequence). The CDR3 DNA is TGCAGTGCCAGTCACCCTAGAACCTACGAGCAGTACTTC. Translated, it gives CSASHPRTYEQYF.

The chain recombines TRBV3-1 with TRBJ1-5; D is possibly TRBD1 (6 bases). The CDR3 has 13 amino acids. V lost 3 bases and J lost 9, with 12 bases in between. Looked up from germline, CDR1 is LGHDT and CDR2 is YNNKEL (reference sequence). In nucleotides, the CDR3 is TGTGCCAGCAGCCACGGGGACAAGGGGCCCCAGCATTTT. Translated, it gives CASSHGDKGPQHF.

The rearrangement joins TRBV4-2 to TRBJ2-4; 7 bases are shared with TRBD2. Trimming took 1 base from V and 8 from J; bases not matched to a gene: 5. Germline lookup yields CDR1 LGHNA and CDR2 YNFKEQ. CDR3 size: 14 residues. The CDR3, as DNA: TGTGCCAGCAGCCAAGTGTGGGGAGGGGACATTCAGTACTTC. Its translation is CASSQVWGGDIQYF.

The rearrangement uses TRBV6-2 or TRBV6-3 and TRBJ2-7; 7 bases agree with TRBD2. In germline, CDR1 is MNHEY, CDR2 SVGEGT. The CDR3 contains 14 residues. The J segment lost 5 bases and the V segment lost 0 bases, leaving 4 bases of the junction unmatched. The CDR3 DNA reads as TGTGCCAGCAGTTACTCGGGACTATTCCACGAGCAGTACTTC. It is translated as CASSYSGLFHEQYF.

V and J are TRBV29-1 and TRBJ2-5; no clear D gene. Germline CDR1 SQVTM, CDR2 ANQGSEA. V was shortened by 5 bases and J by 0 bases, with 4 bases between the two germline ends. The CDR3 covers 11 residues. CDR3 coding DNA: TGCAGCGTTCGGAACCAAGAGACCCAGTACTTC. It specifies CSVRNQETQYF.

This chain joins TRBV20-1 and TRBJ2-7; 8 bases line up with TRBD2. Per the germline V gene, CDR1 is DFQATT and CDR2 is SNEGSKA (reference sequence). Trimming removed 5 bases from V and 4 bases from J; junction bases left unmatched: 10. CDR3 size: 14 residues. The CDR3 spells CSAPPGGIPYEQYF. As DNA, the CDR3 is TGCAGTGCTCCCCCGGGGGGGATTCCTTACGAGCAGTACTTC.

This rearrangement joins TRBV7-3 to TRBJ1-1; D is ambiguous. This CDR3 has 14 residues. Between the trimmed V and J ends, which lost 5 bases and 1 base, there was a span of 11 bases. CDR1 is SGHTA, CDR2 FQGTGA, per germline. This CDR3 reads CASSPTVGNTEAFF. Here the CDR3 DNA reads TGTGCCAGCAGCCCCACCGTCGGGAACACTGAAGCTTTCTTT.

The V and J genes are TRBV5-6 and TRBJ2-7; no definite D call. The germline gives CDR1 SGHDT, CDR2 YYEEEE. CDR3 length: 16 amino acids. The V end was cut by 1 base, the J end by 6 bases, with 20 bases between. CDR3 sequence: CASSLRSIALSAEQYF. CDR3 DNA: TGTGCCAGCAGCTTGAGATCCATAGCCCTGTCCGCCGAGCAGTACTTC.

The rearrangement uses TRBV27 and TRBJ2-3, with TRBD1 matching over 11 bases. Per the germline V gene, CDR1 is MNHEY and CDR2 is SMNVEV (reference sequence). This CDR3 comprises 16 residues. The ends lost 4 bases at V and 0 bases at J; junction bases unmatched: 3. CDR3 nucleotides: TGTGCCAGCAGTTCCGGACAGGGGGCTAGCACAGATACGCAGTATTTT. This codes for CASSSGQGASTDTQYF.

The V call is TRBV3-1, the J call TRBJ2-5, with D tentatively TRBD2 (6 bases). Germline assignment: CDR1 LGHDT and CDR2 YNNKEL (reference sequence). The CDR3 is 14 amino acids. Trimming left V 0 bases short and J 4 bases short, with 9 bases between. The CDR3 is CASSQDSGGETQYF. The CDR3, as DNA: TGTGCCAGCAGCCAAGATTCCGGGGGAGAGACCCAGTACTTC.

The J gene is TRBJ2-5, the V gene TRBV20-1; possibly TRBD1 for D (5 bases). The CDR3 contains 16 residues. Trimming cost V 6 bases and J 5 bases, with 25 bases left between them. Germline assignment: CDR1 DFQATT and CDR2 SNEGSKA (reference sequence). The CDR3 DNA reads as TGCAGTGCAAAAAGCGCATCGACAGTCTTGTTGGAGACCCAGTACTTC. Its protein product is CSAKSASTVLLETQYF.

This chain uses TRBV3-1 with TRBJ2-7; D remains unclear. The V gene's germline CDR1 is LGHDT and CDR2 YNNKEL (reference sequence). The CDR3 extends over 16 amino acids. The V gene lost 0 bases and the J gene lost 3 bases, with 15 bases spanning the gap. The CDR3 protein is CASSQDRQGPHYEQYF. CDR3 in DNA: TGTGCCAGCAGCCAAGATCGACAAGGTCCTCACTACGAGCAGTACTTC.

The rearrangement uses TRBV2 and TRBJ1-6; D is possibly TRBD1 (6 bases). Trimming stripped 3 bases from V and 0 bases from J, with 12 bases between. CDR1 is SNHLY and CDR2 is FYNNEI in the germline V gene. There are 17 residues in the CDR3. The CDR3 here is CASSDTGQSSYNSPLHF. As DNA, the CDR3 is TGTGCCAGCAGTGACACAGGGCAAAGCTCCTATAATTCACCCCTCCACTTT.

This chain joins TRBV5-4 and TRBJ2-5; 14 nucleotides match TRBD2. The J segment lost 2 bases and the V segment lost 4 bases, leaving 4 bases of the junction unmatched. Germline assignment: CDR1 SGHNT and CDR2 YYREEE (reference sequence). This CDR3 is 16 amino acids long. CDR3 nucleotides: TGTGCCAGCAGCCTGGGACTAGCGGGAGCTCAAGAGACCCAGTACTTC. Its translation: CASSLGLAGAQETQYF.